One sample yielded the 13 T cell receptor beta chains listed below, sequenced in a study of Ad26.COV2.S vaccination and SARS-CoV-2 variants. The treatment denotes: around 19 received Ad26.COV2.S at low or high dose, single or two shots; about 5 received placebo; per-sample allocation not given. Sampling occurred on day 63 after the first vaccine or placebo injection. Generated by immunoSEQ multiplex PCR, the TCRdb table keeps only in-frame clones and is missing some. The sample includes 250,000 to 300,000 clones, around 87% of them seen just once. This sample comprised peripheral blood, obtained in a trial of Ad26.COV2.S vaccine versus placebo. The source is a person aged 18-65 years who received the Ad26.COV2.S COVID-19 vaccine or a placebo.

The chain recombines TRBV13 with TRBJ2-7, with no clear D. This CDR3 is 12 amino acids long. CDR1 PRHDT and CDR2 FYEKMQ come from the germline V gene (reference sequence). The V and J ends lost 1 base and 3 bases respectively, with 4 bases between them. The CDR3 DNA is TGTGCCAGCAGCTTAGCCAGCTACGAGCAGTACTTC. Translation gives CASSLASYEQYF. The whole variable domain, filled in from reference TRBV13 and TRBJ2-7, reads AAGVIQSPRHLIKEKRETATLKCYPIPRHDTVYWYQQGPGQDPQFLISFYEKMQSDKGSIPDRFSAQQFSDYHSELNMSSLELGDSALYFCASSLASYEQYFGPGTRLTVT.

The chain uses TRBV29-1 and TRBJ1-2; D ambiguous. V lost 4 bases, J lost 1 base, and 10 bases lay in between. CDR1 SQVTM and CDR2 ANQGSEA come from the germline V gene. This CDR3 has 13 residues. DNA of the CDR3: TGCAGCGTTGTAGCGGGGTTTAACTATGGCTACACCTTC. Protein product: CSVVAGFNYGYTF.

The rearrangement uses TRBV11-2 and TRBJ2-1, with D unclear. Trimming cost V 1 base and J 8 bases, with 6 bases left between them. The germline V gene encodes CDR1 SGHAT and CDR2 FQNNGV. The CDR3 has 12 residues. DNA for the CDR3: TGTGCCAGCAGCTTAGTTTACCATGAGCAGTTCTTC. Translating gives CASSLVYHEQFF.

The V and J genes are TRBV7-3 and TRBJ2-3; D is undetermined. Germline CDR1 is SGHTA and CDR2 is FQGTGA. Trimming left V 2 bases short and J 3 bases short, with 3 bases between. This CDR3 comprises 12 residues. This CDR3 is CASSLGTDTQYF. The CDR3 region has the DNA TGTGCCAGCAGCTTAGGTACAGATACGCAGTATTTT.

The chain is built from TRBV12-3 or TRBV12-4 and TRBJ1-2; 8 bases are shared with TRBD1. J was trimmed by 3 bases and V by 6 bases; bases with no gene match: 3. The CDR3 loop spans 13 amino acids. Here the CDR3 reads CASRQQGDYGYTF. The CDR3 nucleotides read TGTGCCAGCAGGCAACAGGGGGACTATGGCTACACCTTC.

CDR3 sequence reads: CASSPGRGVGQYF. The CDR3 DNA sequence: TGTGCCAGCAGTCCCGGCCGTGGGGTCGGGCAGTACTTC. The J gene is TRBJ2-7, the V gene TRBV27; D gene uncertain. Trimming left V 5 bases short and J 9 bases short, with 17 bases between. Germline V gene lookup returns CDR1 MNHEY and CDR2 SMNVEV (reference sequence). The CDR3 covers 13 residues.

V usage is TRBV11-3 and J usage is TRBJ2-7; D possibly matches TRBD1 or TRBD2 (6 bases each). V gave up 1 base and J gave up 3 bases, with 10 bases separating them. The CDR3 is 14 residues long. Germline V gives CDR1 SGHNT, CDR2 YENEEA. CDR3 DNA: TGTGCCAGCAGCTTAGGAGGGGGGAACTACGAGCAGTACTTC. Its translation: CASSLGGGNYEQYF.

The CDR3 bases are TGTGCCAGCAGTTTAGAGGGATTGGGGACTGAAGCTTTCTTT. It encodes CASSLEGLGTEAFF. The chain couples TRBV27 to TRBJ1-1; D is unresolved. CDR3 length: 14 residues. Trimming removed 2 bases from V and 5 bases from J, with 12 bases in between. Germline V gene data show CDR1 as MNHEY and CDR2 as SMNVEV (reference sequence).

As DNA, the CDR3 is TGTGCCAGCAGCTCCCTCCCCGGGCCCCAGCATTTT. Its translation: CASSSLPGPQHF. V and J are TRBV7-8 and TRBJ1-5; D gene uncertain. The CDR3 covers 12 residues. The germline V gene encodes CDR1 SGHVS and CDR2 FQNEAQ. Trimming left V 4 bases short and J 9 bases short, with 10 bases between.

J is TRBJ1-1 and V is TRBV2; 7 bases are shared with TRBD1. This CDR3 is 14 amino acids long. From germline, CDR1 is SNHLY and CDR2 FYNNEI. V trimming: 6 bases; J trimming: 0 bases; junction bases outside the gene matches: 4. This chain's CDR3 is CASRRTGLNTEAFF. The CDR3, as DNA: TGTGCCAGCAGAAGGACAGGTTTGAACACTGAAGCTTTCTTT.

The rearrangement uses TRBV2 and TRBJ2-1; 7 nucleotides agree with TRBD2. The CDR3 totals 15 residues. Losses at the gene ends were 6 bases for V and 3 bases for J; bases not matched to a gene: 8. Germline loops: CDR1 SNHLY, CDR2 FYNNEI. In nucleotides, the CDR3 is TGTGCCAGCAGCCGTGGGGGGGACCGCTACAATGAGCAGTTCTTC. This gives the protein CASSRGGDRYNEQFF.

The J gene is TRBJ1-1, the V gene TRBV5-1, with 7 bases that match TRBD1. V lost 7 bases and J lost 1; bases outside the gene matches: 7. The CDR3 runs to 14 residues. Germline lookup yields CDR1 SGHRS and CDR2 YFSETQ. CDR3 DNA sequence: TGCGCCAGCTCGCAGGGGGTAAGGAACACTGAAGCTTTCTTT. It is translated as CASSQGVRNTEAFF.

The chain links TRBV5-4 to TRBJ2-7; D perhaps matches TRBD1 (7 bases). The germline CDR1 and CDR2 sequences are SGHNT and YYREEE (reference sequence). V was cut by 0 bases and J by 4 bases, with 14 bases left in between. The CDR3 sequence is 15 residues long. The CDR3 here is CASSLATGEVYEQYF. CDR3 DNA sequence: TGTGCCAGCAGCTTGGCCACAGGGGAGGTGTACGAGCAGTACTTC.